Listed below are T cell receptor beta chains from one sample, sequenced in a study of blood T cell repertoires in COVID-19. TCRdb's copy holds only in-frame clones and misses some; the assay was immunoSEQ multiplex PCR. The table shows about 56,000 clones, with 80% to 90% occurring only once. Sequencing was done on a sample of peripheral blood. The source of these receptors is a woman aged 55-70 years with COVID-19, enrolled during active disease. The CDR3 runs from the conserved cysteine through the conserved F or W. The order of the fields is D gene, V gene, J gene, clone size, CDR3 protein, CDR3 DNA. A D gene is named only where the DNA matches it firmly. Clone size appears in some rows only: once, few, many, or a class for an expanded clone.

>-|TRBV18|TRBJ2-3|-
CASSLADVDTQYF
TGTGCCAGCTCACTCGCGGATGTAGATACGCAGTATTTT
>TRBD1|TRBV7-2|TRBJ2-7|-
CASSLGQGVYEQYF
TGTGCCAGCAGCTTGGGACAGGGGGTTTACGAGCAGTACTTC
>TRBD1|TRBV5-1|TRBJ2-7|-
CASSSGQTLEQYF
TGCGCCAGCAGCTCGGGACAGACCCTTGAGCAGTACTTC
>-|TRBV10-3|TRBJ1-1|-
CAITTSRGGPVSEAFF
TGTGCCATCACCACCTCTCGGGGAGGGCCGGTCTCTGAAGCTTTCTTT
>-|TRBV6-2/TRBV6-3|TRBJ1-2|-
CASSYGGGRGYTF
TGTGCCAGCAGTTACGGGGGGGGGCGTGGCTACACCTTC
>-|TRBV6-2/TRBV6-3|TRBJ1-1|-
CASSPQENTEAFF
TGTGCCAGCAGCCCGCAGGAGAACACTGAAGCTTTCTTT
>TRBD2|TRBV7-2|TRBJ2-1|-
CASSLGVGLAGANEQFF
TGTGCCAGCAGCTTAGGGGTAGGACTAGCGGGAGCCAATGAGCAGTTCTTC
>-|TRBV7-2|TRBJ2-5|-
CASRGGGAKQYF
TGTGCCAGCAGAGGAGGGGGGGCTAAACAGTACTTC
>TRBD1|TRBV7-9|TRBJ1-2|-
CASSLPTGLVKHGYTF
TGTGCCAGCAGCTTACCGACAGGGCTCGTAAAACATGGCTACACCTTC
>TRBD1|TRBV19|TRBJ1-5|-
CATRTGSSNQPQHF
TGTGCCACCAGGACAGGTTCGAGCAATCAGCCCCAGCATTTT
>-|TRBV7-2|TRBJ1-3|-
CASSFDSSGNTIYF
TGTGCCAGCAGCTTCGATAGCTCTGGAAACACCATATATTTT
>-|TRBV19|TRBJ2-4|-
CASTKGFPPRNIQYF
TGTGCCAGTACGAAAGGTTTCCCCCCTAGAAACATTCAGTACTTC
>TRBD2|TRBV4-3|TRBJ2-3|-
CASSQDGGGAGGTDTQYF
TGCGCCAGCAGCCAAGATGGCGGGGGGGCCGGAGGCACAGATACGCAGTATTTT
>-|TRBV4-2|TRBJ1-3|-
CASSPQRNSGNTIYF
TGTGCCAGCAGCCCCCAGCGAAACTCTGGAAACACCATATATTTT
>TRBD1|TRBV6-2/TRBV6-3|TRBJ1-1|-
CASSARGQGNTEAFF
TGTGCCAGCAGTGCTCGGGGACAGGGGAACACTGAAGCTTTCTTT
>-|TRBV19|TRBJ1-1|-
CASSIGRVGAEAFF
TGTGCCAGTAGTATAGGCAGGGTAGGCGCTGAAGCTTTCTTT
>-|TRBV6-5|TRBJ2-5|-
CASSYSELAETQYF
TGTGCCAGCAGTTACTCAGAGCTAGCGGAGACCCAGTACTTC
>TRBD1|TRBV27|TRBJ1-5|once
CASSYRGEGNQPQHF
TGTGCCAGCAGTTACAGGGGTGAAGGCAATCAGCCCCAGCATTTT
>TRBD1|TRBV14|TRBJ2-5|-
CASSPRGQGTGTLIPQYF
TGTGCCAGCAGCCCCCGAGGACAGGGGACGGGAACTTTAATTCCCCAGTACTTC
>-|TRBV6-5|TRBJ1-3|-
CASRGGGSGNTIYF
TGTGCCAGCAGGGGGGGTGGCTCTGGAAACACCATATATTTT
>-|TRBV3-1/TRBV3-2|TRBJ2-1|-
CASRTHSSYNEQFF
TGTGCCAGCAGGACACATAGCTCCTACAATGAGCAGTTCTTC
>TRBD1|TRBV29-1|TRBJ2-3|-
CSVKRLWDRGADTQYF
TGCAGCGTTAAGAGGTTATGGGACAGGGGGGCAGATACGCAGTATTTT
>TRBD1|TRBV5-1|TRBJ2-2|-
CASRRTGGADGGELFF
TGCGCCAGCAGGCGGACAGGGGGCGCTGATGGCGGGGAGCTGTTTTTT
>-|TRBV11-2|TRBJ2-6|-
CASSLGWGRASGANVLTF
TGTGCCAGCAGCTTAGGGTGGGGGCGTGCCTCTGGGGCCAACGTCCTGACTTTC
>TRBD2|TRBV2|TRBJ2-5|-
CASSWGGEETQYF
TGTGCCAGCAGTTGGGGGGGTGAGGAGACCCAGTACTTC
>-|TRBV30|TRBJ1-6|-
CAWSVLGSSPLHF
TGTGCCTGGAGTGTACTGGGCAGTTCACCCCTCCACTTT
>-|TRBV5-6|TRBJ2-7|-
CASSPPSGVSYEQYF
TGTGCCAGCAGCCCCCCATCGGGGGTCTCCTACGAGCAGTACTTC
>-|TRBV27|TRBJ1-5|-
CASSLRWSTSGNQPQHF
TGTGCCAGCAGTTTACGATGGTCAACCTCGGGCAATCAGCCCCAGCATTTT
>-|TRBV9|TRBJ2-7|-
CASSGEGVYSYEQYF
TGTGCCAGCAGCGGCGAGGGGGTCTACTCCTACGAGCAGTACTTC